This TCR beta chain was recovered during a study of lymphopenia after photon versus proton radiotherapy. Study outcomes and limitations: Oligoclonal CD8+ Temra expansion after nadir drove photon patients' diversity drop. Authors raise, but do not show, better survival with proton therapy. Photon-treated patients lost naive T cells and TCR diversity; proton-treated stayed stable. In patients who died, overall survival fell as post-nadir TCR diversity dropped more.

Regarding this clone: Its antigen is unidentified.

The method was immunoSEQ multiplex PCR; TCRdb's version includes in-frame clones alone and lacks a portion of them. In the table there are 150,000 to 200,000 clones, 70% to 90% of which are singletons. The CDR3 length is 14 residues. V lost 5 bases and J 0 bases, leaving 10 bases between the germline ends. Germline V lookup: CDR1 SGHNT, CDR2 YYREEE (reference sequence). V usage is TRBV5-4 and J usage is TRBJ2-3; D is uncertain. This receptor was identified in a man aged 45-65 years with gastric cancer. The sample here was peripheral blood, taken from a patient treated with photon-based radiotherapy. Here the CDR3 DNA reads TGTGCCAGCAGTTCGGCTGGAAGCACAGATACGCAGTATTTT. Protein: CASSSAGSTDTQYF. The full variable domain, with the rest looked up from reference TRBV5-4 and TRBJ2-3, is ETGVTQSPTHLIKTRGQQVTLRCSSQSGHNTVSWYQQALGQGPQFIFQYYREEENGRGNFPPRFSGLQFPNYSSELNVNALELDDSALYLCASSSAGSTDTQYFGPGTRLTVL.